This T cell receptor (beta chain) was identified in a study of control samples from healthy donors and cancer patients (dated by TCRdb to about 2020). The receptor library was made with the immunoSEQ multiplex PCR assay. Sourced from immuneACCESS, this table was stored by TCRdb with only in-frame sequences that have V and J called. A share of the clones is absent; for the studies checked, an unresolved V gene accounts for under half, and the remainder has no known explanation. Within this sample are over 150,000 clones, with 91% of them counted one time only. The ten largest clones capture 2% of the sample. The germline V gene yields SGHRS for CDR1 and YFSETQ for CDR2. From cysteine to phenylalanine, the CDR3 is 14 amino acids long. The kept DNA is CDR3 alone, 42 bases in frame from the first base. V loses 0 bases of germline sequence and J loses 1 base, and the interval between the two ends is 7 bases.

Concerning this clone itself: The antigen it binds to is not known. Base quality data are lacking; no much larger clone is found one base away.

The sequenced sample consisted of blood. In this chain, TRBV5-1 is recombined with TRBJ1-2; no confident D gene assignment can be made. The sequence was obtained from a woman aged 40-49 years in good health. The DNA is TGCGCCAGCAGCTTGGACAGTTATAACTATGGCTACACCTTC. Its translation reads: CASSLDSYNYGYTF.